The rows below give T cell receptor beta chains drawn from one sample of a study of blood T cell repertoires in COVID-19. Assay used: immunoSEQ multiplex PCR; TCRdb lists only in-frame clones, some missing. The sample has about 280,000 clones, around 90% seen once. Sequencing was performed on PBMCs or T cells enriched from blood (not recorded which). All receptors derive from a young woman with acute COVID-19. CDR3s include the opening cysteine and the closing phenylalanine or tryptophan. Each record gives: clone size, D gene, J gene, V gene, CDR3 protein, CDR3 DNA. The D gene is left open where the match is weak. A row's size may be missing; if present it is once, few, many or a size class.

clone size: NA; D gene: NA; J gene: TRBJ1-2; V gene: TRBV18; CDR3 protein: CASSPQEGGYGYTF; CDR3 DNA: TGTGCCAGCTCACCACAAGAGGGCGGCTATGGCTACACCTTC
clone size: NA; D gene: TRBD1; J gene: TRBJ2-5; V gene: TRBV3-1/TRBV3-2; CDR3 protein: CASSPGQGNRETQYF; CDR3 DNA: TGTGCCAGCAGTCCTGGACAGGGGAACCGAGAGACCCAGTACTTC
clone size: NA; D gene: NA; J gene: TRBJ1-1; V gene: TRBV18; CDR3 protein: CASSPGLMNTEAFF; CDR3 DNA: TGTGCCAGCTCACCGGGACTGATGAACACTGAAGCTTTCTTT
clone size: NA; D gene: NA; J gene: TRBJ1-1; V gene: TRBV6-4; CDR3 protein: CASSELENTEAFF; CDR3 DNA: TGTGCCAGCAGTGAGTTAGAGAACACTGAAGCTTTCTTT
clone size: once; D gene: NA; J gene: TRBJ1-2; V gene: TRBV6-5; CDR3 protein: CASSYAGGNRGYTF; CDR3 DNA: TGTGCCAGCAGTTACGCTGGGGGGAATCGGGGCTACACCTTC
clone size: NA; D gene: NA; J gene: TRBJ1-4; V gene: TRBV4-2; CDR3 protein: CASSRSTATNEKLFF; CDR3 DNA: TGTGCCAGCAGCCGATCGACAGCAACTAATGAAAAACTGTTTTTT
clone size: NA; D gene: NA; J gene: TRBJ2-1; V gene: TRBV5-1; CDR3 protein: CASSLTAGSNGNEQFF; CDR3 DNA: TGCGCCAGCAGCTTGACTGCGGGATCGAACGGCAATGAGCAGTTCTTC
clone size: NA; D gene: NA; J gene: TRBJ2-3; V gene: TRBV12-3/TRBV12-4; CDR3 protein: CASTSVGKDTQYF; CDR3 DNA: TGTGCCAGCACCTCGGTCGGGAAAGATACGCAGTATTTT
clone size: NA; D gene: NA; J gene: TRBJ2-1; V gene: TRBV6-4; CDR3 protein: CASSDFDEQFF; CDR3 DNA: TGTGCCAGCAGTGACTTCGATGAGCAGTTCTTC
clone size: once; D gene: NA; J gene: TRBJ2-3; V gene: TRBV24-1; CDR3 protein: CATAVGSGADTQYF; CDR3 DNA: TGTGCCACCGCCGTCGGTTCTGGTGCAGATACGCAGTATTTT
clone size: NA; D gene: TRBD2; J gene: TRBJ2-1; V gene: TRBV4-2; CDR3 protein: CASSPTSGRSRGEQFF; CDR3 DNA: TGTGCCAGCAGCCCGACTAGCGGGAGAAGTAGGGGTGAGCAGTTCTTC
clone size: NA; D gene: TRBD1; J gene: TRBJ1-5; V gene: TRBV30; CDR3 protein: CAWSVQPGQQHF; CDR3 DNA: TGTGCCTGGAGTGTACAACCGGGACAGCAGCATTTT
clone size: NA; D gene: TRBD1; J gene: TRBJ2-1; V gene: TRBV13; CDR3 protein: CASSLGQINEQFF; CDR3 DNA: TGTGCCAGCAGCCTGGGACAGATCAATGAGCAGTTCTTC
clone size: NA; D gene: NA; J gene: TRBJ1-2; V gene: TRBV10-2; CDR3 protein: CASRLSGKEGYTF; CDR3 DNA: TGCGCCAGCAGACTTTCAGGGAAGGAGGGCTACACCTTC
clone size: NA; D gene: TRBD1; J gene: TRBJ2-3; V gene: TRBV11-2; CDR3 protein: CASSPEGTGAYTDTQYF; CDR3 DNA: TGTGCCAGCAGCCCAGAAGGGACAGGGGCCTATACAGATACGCAGTATTTT
clone size: once; D gene: NA; J gene: TRBJ1-4; V gene: TRBV11-2; CDR3 protein: CASSRSSREKLFF; CDR3 DNA: TGTGCCAGCAGCCGCTCAAGTCGGGAAAAACTGTTTTTT
clone size: NA; D gene: NA; J gene: TRBJ1-6; V gene: TRBV27; CDR3 protein: CASSSSDRLYNSPLHF; CDR3 DNA: TGTGCCAGCAGTAGTTCGGACAGACTGTATAATTCACCCCTCCACTTT
clone size: NA; D gene: TRBD1; J gene: TRBJ2-1; V gene: TRBV7-8; CDR3 protein: CASSLTGVRYNEQFF; CDR3 DNA: TGTGCCAGCAGCCTCACAGGGGTTCGGTACAATGAGCAGTTCTTC
clone size: NA; D gene: TRBD2; J gene: TRBJ2-7; V gene: TRBV7-3; CDR3 protein: CASSKGGRGYEQYF; CDR3 DNA: TGTGCCAGCAGCAAAGGCGGGAGAGGCTACGAGCAGTACTTC
clone size: NA; D gene: NA; J gene: TRBJ2-6; V gene: TRBV19; CDR3 protein: CASSPGANVLTF; CDR3 DNA: TGTGCCAGTAGTCCGGGGGCCAACGTCCTGACTTTC
clone size: once; D gene: NA; J gene: TRBJ1-3; V gene: TRBV9; CDR3 protein: CASSVVSGLVGNTIYF; CDR3 DNA: TGTGCCAGCAGCGTAGTTTCAGGGCTGGTTGGAAACACCATATATTTT
clone size: once; D gene: NA; J gene: TRBJ2-2; V gene: TRBV30; CDR3 protein: CAWSLKGEYTGELFF; CDR3 DNA: TGTGCCTGGAGTCTCAAAGGGGAATACACCGGGGAGCTGTTTTTT
clone size: NA; D gene: TRBD1; J gene: TRBJ2-7; V gene: TRBV10-3; CDR3 protein: CAIRFDRGVYEQYF; CDR3 DNA: TGTGCCATCAGATTCGACAGGGGAGTTTACGAGCAGTACTTC
clone size: NA; D gene: TRBD1; J gene: TRBJ2-7; V gene: TRBV6-5; CDR3 protein: CASRRPGQGSYEQYF; CDR3 DNA: TGTGCCAGCAGACGCCCGGGACAGGGCTCCTACGAGCAGTACTTC
clone size: few; D gene: TRBD1; J gene: TRBJ1-2; V gene: TRBV7-8; CDR3 protein: CASSLEKGGQIVNYGYTF; CDR3 DNA: TGTGCCAGCAGCTTAGAAAAGGGGGGACAGATAGTCAACTATGGCTACACCTTC
clone size: NA; D gene: TRBD1; J gene: TRBJ1-6; V gene: TRBV19; CDR3 protein: CASSMYGTAAYNSPLHF; CDR3 DNA: TGTGCCAGTAGTATGTATGGGACAGCCGCTTATAATTCACCCCTCCACTTT
clone size: NA; D gene: TRBD2; J gene: TRBJ2-1; V gene: TRBV7-9; CDR3 protein: CASSLGTSGRANSNEQFF; CDR3 DNA: TGTGCCAGCAGCCTCGGGACTAGCGGGAGGGCCAACAGCAATGAGCAGTTCTTC
clone size: NA; D gene: NA; J gene: TRBJ1-2; V gene: TRBV7-9; CDR3 protein: CASSLAGTDDGYTF; CDR3 DNA: TGTGCCAGCAGCTTAGCCGGGACTGATGATGGCTACACCTTC
clone size: NA; D gene: TRBD2; J gene: TRBJ2-1; V gene: TRBV20-1; CDR3 protein: CSACVGGPPNEQFF; CDR3 DNA: TGCAGTGCTTGTGTGGGAGGGCCCCCCAATGAGCAGTTCTTC
clone size: NA; D gene: TRBD2; J gene: TRBJ2-1; V gene: TRBV4-2; CDR3 protein: CASSQAVASGSYNEQFF; CDR3 DNA: TGTGCCAGCAGCCAAGCCGTCGCTAGCGGCTCCTACAATGAGCAGTTCTTC
clone size: NA; D gene: NA; J gene: TRBJ2-7; V gene: TRBV27; CDR3 protein: CASSGLGLDPSYEQYF; CDR3 DNA: TGTGCCAGCAGTGGATTAGGACTTGATCCCTCCTACGAGCAGTACTTC
clone size: NA; D gene: NA; J gene: TRBJ2-4; V gene: TRBV6-5; CDR3 protein: CASVMSRPQNIQYF; CDR3 DNA: TGTGCCAGCGTGATGAGCAGGCCCCAAAACATTCAGTACTTC
clone size: NA; D gene: TRBD2; J gene: TRBJ2-3; V gene: TRBV5-1; CDR3 protein: CASSLDRGGADTQYF; CDR3 DNA: TGCGCCAGCAGCTTGGATAGGGGAGGGGCAGATACGCAGTATTTT